This section outlines one TCR beta chain sequence together with its context. The antigen remains undetermined. The entry originates in a study of cytomegalovirus exposure and HLA in healthy donors. 60 Vbeta and 13 Jbeta primers were used in PCR. Measured with immunoSEQ multiplex PCR; TCRdb has only the in-frame clones, and not every one. The sample yields some 120,000 clones, 70% to 80% seen once. This CDR3 is 14 amino acids long. Germline-derived CDR1 and CDR2 are KGHSY and FQNENV. The germline V and J ends were trimmed by 4 bases and 3 bases, with 12 bases remaining between them. Study results and caveats: Only CMV serostatus was available as immune exposure information. An analysis was carried out later, and it reportedly showed fewer N-insertions in an Asian-associated ancestry cluster than the 666-donor mean.

The source is a woman aged 40 to 55 in good health and CMV-seropositive. Sequencing was carried out using PBMCs. The chain links TRBV16 to TRBJ1-1, with D unresolved. The CDR3 spells CASSLKTRDTEAFF. The CDR3 DNA reads TGTGCCAGCAGCCTAAAAACTCGGGACACTGAAGCTTTCTTT.